What follows are 13 T cell receptor beta chains derived from one specimen sequenced in a study of cytomegalovirus exposure and HLA in healthy donors (dated by TCRdb to about 2017). To prepare the library, the immunoSEQ multiplex PCR assay was applied. The multiplex PCR relied on a mix of 60 forward primers for TCR Vbeta segments and 13 reverse primers for TCR Jbeta segments. The table comes from immuneACCESS by way of TCRdb, which keeps in-frame sequences with V and J called. Part of the clones is missing from these tables; in studies checked, under half for an unresolved V gene and the rest for unknown reasons. For this sample there are roughly 100,000 clones; over 70% appear just once. About a tenth of the sample is taken by the ten largest. The source material was PBMCs. These receptors were taken from a man aged 18 to 35 in good health and CMV-seropositive.

This sequence joins TRBV5-6 and TRBJ2-2; 9 bases map to TRBD2. The J segment lost 3 bases and the V segment lost 4 bases, leaving 16 bases of the junction unmatched. The CDR3 is made up of 19 amino acids. The germline gives CDR1 SGHDT, CDR2 YYEEEE. CDR3 region: CASSPTRGAGGHYTGELFF. The DNA for the CDR3 is TGTGCCAGCAGCCCGACCCGGGGAGCGGGGGGCCATTACACCGGGGAGCTGTTTTTT.

The chain carries TRBV28 and TRBJ2-7; D possibly corresponds to TRBD2 (7 bases). V gave up 7 bases and J gave up 0 bases, with 13 bases separating them. This CDR3 contains 14 residues. Germline CDR1 MDHEN, CDR2 SYDVKM. The DNA of the CDR3 is TGTGCCAGCACCCAGAGGGGGGGCTCCTACGAGCAGTACTTC. This gives the protein CASTQRGGSYEQYF.

CDR3 coding DNA: TGTGCCAGTAGTGTACTAGGAACTAGCACAGATACGCAGTATTTT. Amino acids: CASSVLGTSTDTQYF. The rearrangement joins TRBV19 to TRBJ2-3; maybe TRBD2 (5 bases). Germline-derived CDR1 and CDR2 are LNHDA and SQIVND (reference sequence). The CDR3 is 15 residues long. V was cut by 5 bases and J by 0 bases, with 12 bases left in between.

V usage is TRBV5-1 and J usage is TRBJ1-2; D is unclear. This CDR3 is built from 15 residues. The germline gives CDR1 SGHRS, CDR2 YFSETQ. Trimming left V 2 bases short and J 1 base short, with 12 bases between. CDR3 in amino acids: CASSLDSMDNYGYTF. In nucleotides, the CDR3 is TGCGCCAGCAGCTTAGACTCAATGGATAACTATGGCTACACCTTC.

This clone was observed a handful of times. The rearrangement links TRBV7-9 to TRBJ2-1, with TRBD1 matching over 7 bases. V trimming: 4 bases; J trimming: 13 bases; junction bases outside the gene matches: 7. This CDR3 is 12 amino acids long. Germline CDR1 reads SEHNR; CDR2 reads FQNEAQ (reference sequence). The CDR3 DNA reads as TGTGCCAGCAGCTGGGACAGTCAAAGCCAGTTCTTC. Translated: CASSWDSQSQFF.

This rearrangement joins TRBV7-9 to TRBJ2-3, with D uncertain. CDR1 and CDR2 (germline): SEHNR, FQNEAQ (reference sequence). V was clipped by 5 bases and J by 6 bases, with 9 bases between them. The CDR3 is 12 amino acids. CDR3 sequence reads: CASSPPMDTQYF. The CDR3 nucleotides are TGTGCCAGCAGCCCCCCAATGGATACGCAGTATTTT. The variable domain in full, completed from reference TRBV7-9 and TRBJ2-3, reads DTGVSQNPRHKITKRGQNVTFRCDPISEHNRLYWYRQTLGQGPEFLTYFQNEAQLEKSRLLSDRFSAERPKGSFSTLEIQRTEQGDSAMYLCASSPPMDTQYFGPGTRLTVL.

This chain connects TRBV9 to TRBJ2-2, with 10 bases identical to TRBD2. Germline V gene lookup returns CDR1 SGDLS and CDR2 YYNGEE. V shed 0 bases and J 3 bases; nucleotides not matched to a gene: 5. The CDR3 totals 17 residues. The chain's CDR3 is CASSVGAGGRDTGELFF. CDR3 sequence (DNA): TGTGCCAGCAGCGTAGGAGCGGGGGGGCGGGACACCGGGGAGCTGTTTTTT.

This clone has only a few counts. The gene calls are TRBV6-5 and TRBJ1-1, with D possibly being TRBD1 (5 bases). This CDR3 region has 14 residues. Trimming shortened V by 2 bases and J by 5 bases, and 12 bases separated the two germline ends. Germline V lookup: CDR1 MNHEY, CDR2 SVGAGI. In nucleotides, the CDR3 is TGTGCCAGCAGTTACGGGGCAGGGTTGACTGAAGCTTTCTTT. Amino acids: CASSYGAGLTEAFF.

V usage is TRBV4-1 and J usage is TRBJ2-5; TRBD1 matches at 9 bases. V dropped 0 bases and J dropped 4; count of bases not matched to a gene: 9. Germline V gives CDR1 MGHRA, CDR2 YSYEKL. This CDR3 has 17 amino acids. The CDR3 is CASSQDFLGQGVETQYF. As DNA, the CDR3 is TGCGCCAGCAGCCAAGATTTCTTGGGACAGGGTGTAGAGACCCAGTACTTC.

V and J are TRBV30 and TRBJ1-1; possible D gene TRBD1, 5 bases. The V gene lost 0 bases and the J gene lost 6 bases, with 17 bases spanning the gap. Per the germline V gene, CDR1 is GTSNPN and CDR2 is SVGIG (reference sequence). CDR3 length: 15 residues. CDR3 DNA sequence: TGTGCCTGGAGTGTAAGAGGCCAGGGCCCTCCTGAAGCTTTCTTT. It encodes CAWSVRGQGPPEAFF.

The chain couples TRBV2 to TRBJ1-2; D gene ambiguous. The V gene's germline CDR1 is SNHLY and CDR2 FYNNEI. Trimming pared 9 bases from V and 6 bases from J, leaving 17 bases between. CDR3 length: 13 amino acids. The CDR3 sequence is CARAEAASNGYTF. The CDR3 DNA follows: TGTGCCAGGGCGGAGGCGGCGTCGAATGGCTACACCTTC.

The chain couples TRBV5-1 to TRBJ2-3; 7 positions agree with TRBD2. Trimming removed 5 bases from V and 3 bases from J; junction bases left unmatched: 9. Per the germline V gene, CDR1 is SGHRS and CDR2 is YFSETQ. This CDR3 has 15 residues. CDR3 residues: CASRSTSELTDTQYF. In DNA, the CDR3 is TGCGCCAGCAGGTCCACTAGCGAGTTAACAGATACGCAGTATTTT.

This clone was counted a few times. The J gene is TRBJ2-7, the V gene TRBV19; 8 nucleotides agree with TRBD2. Germline V gives CDR1 LNHDA, CDR2 SQIVND (reference sequence). The CDR3 sequence is 13 residues long. Trimming took 4 bases from V and 3 from J; bases not matched to a gene: 2. CDR3 bases: TGTGCCAGTAGTACCGGGAGGGACTACGAGCAGTACTTC. It translates to CASSTGRDYEQYF.